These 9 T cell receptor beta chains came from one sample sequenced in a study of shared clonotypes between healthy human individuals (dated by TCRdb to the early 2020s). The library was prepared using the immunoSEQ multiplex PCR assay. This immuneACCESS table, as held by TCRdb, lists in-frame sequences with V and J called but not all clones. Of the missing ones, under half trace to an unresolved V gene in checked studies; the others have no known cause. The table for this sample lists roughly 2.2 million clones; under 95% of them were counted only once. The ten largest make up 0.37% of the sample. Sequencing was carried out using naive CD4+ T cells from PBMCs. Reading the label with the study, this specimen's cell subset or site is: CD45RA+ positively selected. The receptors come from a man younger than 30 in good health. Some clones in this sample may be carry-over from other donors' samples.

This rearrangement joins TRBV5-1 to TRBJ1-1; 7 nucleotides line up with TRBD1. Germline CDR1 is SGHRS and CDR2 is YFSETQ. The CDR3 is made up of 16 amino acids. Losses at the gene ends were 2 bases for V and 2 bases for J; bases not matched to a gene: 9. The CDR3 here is CASSFRSTGPNTEAFF. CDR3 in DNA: TGCGCCAGCAGCTTCCGTTCGACAGGGCCCAACACTGAAGCTTTCTTT.

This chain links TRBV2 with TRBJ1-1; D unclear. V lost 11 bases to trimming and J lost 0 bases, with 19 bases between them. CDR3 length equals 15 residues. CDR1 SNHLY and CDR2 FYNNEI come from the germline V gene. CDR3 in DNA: TGTGCCTGGCGGCGGGAGCGGAACATGAACACTGAAGCTTTCTTT. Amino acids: CAWRRERNMNTEAFF.

CDR3 sequence (DNA): TGTGCCAGCAGTTGGGACAGGGGGCGCGAAAACATTCAGTACTTC. Residues: CASSWDRGRENIQYF. This chain uses TRBV6-6 with TRBJ2-4; 12 bases are shared with TRBD1. Per the germline V gene, CDR1 is MNHNY and CDR2 is SVGAGI (reference sequence). V was clipped by 4 bases and J by 5 bases; unmatched bases: 3. The CDR3 covers 15 residues.

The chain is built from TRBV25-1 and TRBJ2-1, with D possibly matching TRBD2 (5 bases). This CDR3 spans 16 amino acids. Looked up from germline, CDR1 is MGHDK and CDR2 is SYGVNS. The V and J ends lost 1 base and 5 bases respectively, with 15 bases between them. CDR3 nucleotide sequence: TGTGCCAGCAGTGAATCAGGACGGGATTGGAACAATGAGCAGTTCTTC. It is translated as CASSESGRDWNNEQFF.

In nucleotides, the CDR3 is TGTGCCAGCTCACCAGGACTAGCGGGAGCATATGATACGCAGTATTTT. It translates to CASSPGLAGAYDTQYF. J is TRBJ2-3 and V is TRBV18; 13 bases match TRBD2. The CDR3 runs 16 residues. J was trimmed by 6 bases and V by 2 bases; bases with no gene match: 5. In germline, CDR1 is KGHSH, CDR2 LQKENI.

In DNA, the CDR3 is TGTGCCAGCAGCTTAGAGGGGGGGCTGGGTCAGCCCCAGCATTTT. It encodes CASSLEGGLGQPQHF. This chain joins TRBV7-6 and TRBJ1-5, with a weak D call TRBD1 (6 bases). CDR3 length: 15 amino acids. Germline loops: CDR1 SGHVS, CDR2 FNYEAQ. V was trimmed by 1 base and J by 6 bases, leaving 13 bases between them.

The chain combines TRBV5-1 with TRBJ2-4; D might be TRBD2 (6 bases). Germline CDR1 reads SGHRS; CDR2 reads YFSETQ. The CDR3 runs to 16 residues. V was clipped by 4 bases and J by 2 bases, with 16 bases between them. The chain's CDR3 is CASSPTQGGTKNIQYF. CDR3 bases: TGCGCCAGCAGCCCGACTCAGGGAGGAACCAAAAACATTCAGTACTTC.

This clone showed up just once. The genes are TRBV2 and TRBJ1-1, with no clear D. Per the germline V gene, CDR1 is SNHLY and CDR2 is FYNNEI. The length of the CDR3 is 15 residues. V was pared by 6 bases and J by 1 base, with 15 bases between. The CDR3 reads CASSLAGPANTEAFF. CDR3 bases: TGTGCCAGCAGCCTGGCAGGACCGGCGAACACTGAAGCTTTCTTT.

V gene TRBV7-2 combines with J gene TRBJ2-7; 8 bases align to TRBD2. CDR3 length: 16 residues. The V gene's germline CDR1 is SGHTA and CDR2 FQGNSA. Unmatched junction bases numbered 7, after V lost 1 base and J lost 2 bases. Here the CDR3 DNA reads TGTGCCAGCAGCTTAGTTGCTAGCGGGTATACCTACGAGCAGTACTTC. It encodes CASSLVASGYTYEQYF.